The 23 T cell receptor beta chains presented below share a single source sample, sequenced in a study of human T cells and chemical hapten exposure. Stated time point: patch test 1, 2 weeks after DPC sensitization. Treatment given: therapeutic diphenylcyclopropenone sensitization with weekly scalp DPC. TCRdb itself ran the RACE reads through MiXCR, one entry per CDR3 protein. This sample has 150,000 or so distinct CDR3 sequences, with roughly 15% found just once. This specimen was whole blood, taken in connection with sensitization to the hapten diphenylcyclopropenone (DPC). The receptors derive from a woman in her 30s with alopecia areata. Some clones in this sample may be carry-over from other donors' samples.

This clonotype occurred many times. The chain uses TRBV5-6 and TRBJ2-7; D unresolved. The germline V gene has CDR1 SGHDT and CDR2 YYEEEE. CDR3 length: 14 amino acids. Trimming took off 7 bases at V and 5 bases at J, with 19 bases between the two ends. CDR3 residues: CASRRILVSDEQYF. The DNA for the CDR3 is TGTGCCAGCCGCCGGATCTTGGTCAGTGACGAGCAGTACTTC.

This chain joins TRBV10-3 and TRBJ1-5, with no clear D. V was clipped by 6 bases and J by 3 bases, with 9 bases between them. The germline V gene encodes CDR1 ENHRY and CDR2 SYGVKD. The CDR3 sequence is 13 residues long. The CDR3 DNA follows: TGTGCCATCAGCAAGGGTTCCAATCAGCCCCAGCATTTT. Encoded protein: CAISKGSNQPQHF.

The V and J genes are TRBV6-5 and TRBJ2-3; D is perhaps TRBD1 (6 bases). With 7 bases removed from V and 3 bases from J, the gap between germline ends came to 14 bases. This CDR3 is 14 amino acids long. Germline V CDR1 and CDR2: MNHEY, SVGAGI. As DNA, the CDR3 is TGTGCCAGCACCTGGACAGCAGAAACAGATACGCAGTATTTT. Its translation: CASTWTAETDTQYF.

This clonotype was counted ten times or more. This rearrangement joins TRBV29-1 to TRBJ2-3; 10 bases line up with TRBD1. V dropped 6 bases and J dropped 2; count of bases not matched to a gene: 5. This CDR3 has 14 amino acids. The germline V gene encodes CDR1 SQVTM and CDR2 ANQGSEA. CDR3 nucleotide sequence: TGCAGCGTCGGAGACAGGGGGCCCACAGATACGCAGTATTTT. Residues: CSVGDRGPTDTQYF.

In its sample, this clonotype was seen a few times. The CDR3 here is CASNVRELFF. The CDR3 DNA sequence: TGTGCCAGCAATGTCCGGGAACTGTTTTTT. The V gene is TRBV28, the J gene TRBJ1-4; D is undetermined. CDR1 is MDHEN, CDR2 SYDVKM, per germline. This CDR3 contains 10 residues. Deletions cut 7 bases from V and 12 bases from J, with 9 bases between. The complete variable domain, with remaining parts taken from reference TRBV28 and TRBJ1-4, reads DVKVTQSSRYLVKRTGEKVFLECVQDMDHENMFWYRQDPGLGLRLIYFSYDVKMKEKGDIPEGYSVSREKKERFSLILESASTNQTSMYLCASNVRELFFGSGTQLSVL.

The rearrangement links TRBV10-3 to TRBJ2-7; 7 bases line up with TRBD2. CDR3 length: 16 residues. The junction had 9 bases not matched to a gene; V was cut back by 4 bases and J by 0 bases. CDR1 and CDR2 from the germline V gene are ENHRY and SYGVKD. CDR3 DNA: TGTGCCATCAGTGCCAAAAGCGGGGTCAGCTCCTACGAGCAGTACTTC. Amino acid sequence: CAISAKSGVSSYEQYF.

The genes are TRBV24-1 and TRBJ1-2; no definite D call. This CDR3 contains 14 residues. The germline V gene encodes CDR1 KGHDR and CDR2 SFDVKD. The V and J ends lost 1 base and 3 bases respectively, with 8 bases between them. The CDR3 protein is CATSDFETDYGYTF. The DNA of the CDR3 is TGTGCCACCAGTGATTTTGAAACAGACTATGGCTACACCTTC.

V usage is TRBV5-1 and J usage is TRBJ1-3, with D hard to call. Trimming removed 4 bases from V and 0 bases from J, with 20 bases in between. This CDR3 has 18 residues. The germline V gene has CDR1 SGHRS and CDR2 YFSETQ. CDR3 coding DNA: TGCGCCAGCAGCCGAATCAACAGTTTTGCTAGCTCTGGAAACACCATATATTTT. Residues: CASSRINSFASSGNTIYF.

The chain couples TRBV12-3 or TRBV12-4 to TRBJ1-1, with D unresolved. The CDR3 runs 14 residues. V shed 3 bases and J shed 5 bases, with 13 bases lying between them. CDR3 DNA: TGTGCCAGCAGTTTGAGGGCCGGGTTGACTGAAGCTTTCTTT. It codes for CASSLRAGLTEAFF.

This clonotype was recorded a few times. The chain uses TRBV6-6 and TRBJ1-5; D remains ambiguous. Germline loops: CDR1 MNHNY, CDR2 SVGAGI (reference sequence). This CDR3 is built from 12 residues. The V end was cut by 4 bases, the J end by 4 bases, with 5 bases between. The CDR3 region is CASSFVNQPQHF. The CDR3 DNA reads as TGTGCCAGCAGTTTTGTGAATCAGCCCCAGCATTTT.

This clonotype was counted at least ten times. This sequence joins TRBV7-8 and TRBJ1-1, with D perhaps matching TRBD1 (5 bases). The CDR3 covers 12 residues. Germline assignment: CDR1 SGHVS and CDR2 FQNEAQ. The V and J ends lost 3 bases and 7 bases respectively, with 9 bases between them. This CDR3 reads CASSFRQSEAFF. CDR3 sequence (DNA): TGTGCCAGCAGCTTCAGACAGAGTGAAGCTTTCTTT.

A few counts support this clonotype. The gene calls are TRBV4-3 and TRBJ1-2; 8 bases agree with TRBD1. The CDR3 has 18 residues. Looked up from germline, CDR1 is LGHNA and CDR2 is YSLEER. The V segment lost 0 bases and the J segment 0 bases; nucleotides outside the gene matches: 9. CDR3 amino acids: CASSQDSTGAGANYGYTF. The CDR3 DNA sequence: TGCGCCAGCAGCCAAGATTCGACAGGGGCGGGAGCTAACTATGGCTACACCTTC.

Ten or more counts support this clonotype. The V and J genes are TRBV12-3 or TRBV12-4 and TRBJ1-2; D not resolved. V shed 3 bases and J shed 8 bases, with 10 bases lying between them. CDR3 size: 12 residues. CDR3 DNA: TGTGCCAGCAGTTTTCAGGACGGGGGCTACACCTTC. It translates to CASSFQDGGYTF.

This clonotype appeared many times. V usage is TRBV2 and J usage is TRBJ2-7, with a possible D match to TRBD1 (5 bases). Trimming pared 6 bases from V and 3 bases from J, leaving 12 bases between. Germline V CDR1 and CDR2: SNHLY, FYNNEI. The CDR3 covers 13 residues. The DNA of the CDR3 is TGTGCCAGCAGCTACGACAGCCTCTACGAGCAGTACTTC. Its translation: CASSYDSLYEQYF.

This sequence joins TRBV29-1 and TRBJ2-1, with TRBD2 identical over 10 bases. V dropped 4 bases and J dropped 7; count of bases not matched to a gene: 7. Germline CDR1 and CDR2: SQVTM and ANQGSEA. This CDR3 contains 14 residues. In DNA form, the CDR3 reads TGCAGCGTTGCAACTAGCGGGAATACGAATGAGCAGTTCTTC. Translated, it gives CSVATSGNTNEQFF.

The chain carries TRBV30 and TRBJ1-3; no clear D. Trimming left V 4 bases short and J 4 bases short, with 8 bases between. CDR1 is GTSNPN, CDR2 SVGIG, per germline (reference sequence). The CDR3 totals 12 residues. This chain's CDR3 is CAWKFRGNTIYF. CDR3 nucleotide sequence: TGTGCCTGGAAATTCCGCGGAAACACCATATATTTT.

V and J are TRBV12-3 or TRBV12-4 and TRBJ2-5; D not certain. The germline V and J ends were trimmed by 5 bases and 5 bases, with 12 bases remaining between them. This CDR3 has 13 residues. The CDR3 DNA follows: TGTGCCAGCAGTCCCGTGACGGTGGAGACCCAGTACTTC. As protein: CASSPVTVETQYF.

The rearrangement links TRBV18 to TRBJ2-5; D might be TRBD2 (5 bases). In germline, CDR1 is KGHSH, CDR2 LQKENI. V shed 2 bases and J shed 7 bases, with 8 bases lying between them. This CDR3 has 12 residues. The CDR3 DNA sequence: TGTGCCAGCTCACCATCCGAGGGGACCCAGTACTTC. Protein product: CASSPSEGTQYF.

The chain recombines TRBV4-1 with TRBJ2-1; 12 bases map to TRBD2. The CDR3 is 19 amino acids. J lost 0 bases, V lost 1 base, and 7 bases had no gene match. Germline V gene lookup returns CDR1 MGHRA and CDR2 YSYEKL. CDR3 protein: CASSQASLAGGPSYNEQFF. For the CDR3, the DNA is TGCGCCAGCAGCCAAGCCTCTCTAGCGGGAGGGCCCTCCTACAATGAGCAGTTCTTC.

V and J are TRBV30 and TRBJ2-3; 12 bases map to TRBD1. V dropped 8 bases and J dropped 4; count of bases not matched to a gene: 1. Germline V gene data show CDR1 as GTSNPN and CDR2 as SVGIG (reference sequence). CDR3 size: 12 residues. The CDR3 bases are TGTGCCGGGACAGGGGGCGCAGATACGCAGTATTTT. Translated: CAGTGGADTQYF. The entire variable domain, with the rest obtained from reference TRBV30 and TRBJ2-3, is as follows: SQTIHQWPATLVQPVGSPLSLECTVEGTSNPNLYWYRQAAGRGLQLLFYSVGIGQISSEVPQNLSASRPQDRQFILSSKKLLLSDSGFYLCAGTGGADTQYFGPGTRLTVL.

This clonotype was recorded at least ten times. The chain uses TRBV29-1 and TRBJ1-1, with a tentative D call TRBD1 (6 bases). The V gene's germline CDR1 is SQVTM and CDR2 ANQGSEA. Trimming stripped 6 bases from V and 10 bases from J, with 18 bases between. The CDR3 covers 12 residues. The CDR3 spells CSVGTGISGAFF. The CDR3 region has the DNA TGCAGCGTCGGCACAGGGATCTCCGGAGCTTTCTTT.

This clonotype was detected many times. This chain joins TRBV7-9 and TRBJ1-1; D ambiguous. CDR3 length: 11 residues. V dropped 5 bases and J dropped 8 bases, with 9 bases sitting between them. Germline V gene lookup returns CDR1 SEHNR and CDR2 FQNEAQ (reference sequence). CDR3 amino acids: CASSRETEAFF. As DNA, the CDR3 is TGTGCCAGCAGCCGAGAGACGGAAGCTTTCTTT. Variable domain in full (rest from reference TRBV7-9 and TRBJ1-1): DTGVSQNPRHKITKRGQNVTFRCDPISEHNRLYWYRQTLGQGPEFLTYFQNEAQLEKSRLLSDRFSAERPKGSFSTLEIQRTEQGDSAMYLCASSRETEAFFGQGTRLTVV.

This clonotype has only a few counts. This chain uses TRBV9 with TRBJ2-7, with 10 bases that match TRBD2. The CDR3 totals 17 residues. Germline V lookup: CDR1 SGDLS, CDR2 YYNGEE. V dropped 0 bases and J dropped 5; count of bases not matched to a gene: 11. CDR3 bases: TGTGCCAGCAGCGTAGGTGGATCTAGCGGGAGTGCTGACGAGCAGTACTTC. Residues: CASSVGGSSGSADEQYF.